A single sample is the source of the 19 T cell receptor beta chains below, sequenced in a study of radiation and T cells in renal cell carcinoma. The assay was immunoSEQ multiplex PCR, and TCRdb's table has in-frame clones only and misses some. In the table there are about 86,000 clones, approximately 86% of which are singletons. Time point here: blood 4 weeks post-SBRT, at nephrectomy. Treatment in this sample: 15 Gy SBRT to primary tumor, nephrectomy 4 weeks later. Sequencing used blood, obtained from a patient whose treatment included radiotherapy and nephrectomy. The receptor source for this set is a middle-aged man with renal cell carcinoma.

This chain links TRBV2 with TRBJ2-7; 8 bases match TRBD1. The CDR3 is 15 amino acids. V was pared by 6 bases and J by 2 bases, with 9 bases of the junction left unmatched. In germline, CDR1 is SNHLY, CDR2 FYNNEI. The CDR3 reads CASRPSPTGAYEQYF. CDR3 bases: TGTGCCAGCAGGCCGTCCCCGACAGGGGCCTACGAGCAGTACTTC.

This chain connects TRBV6-5 to TRBJ2-7; 8 nucleotides agree with TRBD2. The trim removed 6 bases at V and 4 bases at J, leaving 11 bases unmatched. The germline V gene has CDR1 MNHEY and CDR2 SVGAGI. This CDR3 is 15 amino acids long. As DNA, the CDR3 is TGTGCCAGCAGCCCCCGGGAGGGGGGGGATTACGAGCAGTACTTC. Residues: CASSPREGGDYEQYF.

The J gene is TRBJ1-6, the V gene TRBV5-1; D not resolved. V shed 1 base and J shed 3 bases, with 8 bases lying between them. The CDR3 is 15 residues long. CDR1 is SGHRS and CDR2 is YFSETQ in the germline V gene. Here the CDR3 DNA reads TGCGCCAGCAGCTTGATGGGTTTCTATAATTCACCCCTCCACTTT. It encodes CASSLMGFYNSPLHF.

The chain has TRBV7-9 and TRBJ1-6; D not certain. The V gene lost 5 bases and the J gene lost 1 base, with 12 bases spanning the gap. Germline V gene lookup returns CDR1 SEHNR and CDR2 FQNEAQ (reference sequence). CDR3 size: 16 residues. The CDR3 nucleotides read TGTGCCAGCAGCCCCAGTTTTGGGTCCTATAATTCACCCCTCCACTTT. It codes for CASSPSFGSYNSPLHF.

This clone occurred once. This chain links TRBV9 with TRBJ1-1; the D is unclear. The V gene's germline CDR1 is SGDLS and CDR2 YYNGEE. The V end was cut by 3 bases, the J end by 0 bases, with 6 bases between. This CDR3 region has 13 residues. The CDR3 region is CASSGRLNTEAFF. The DNA of the CDR3 is TGTGCCAGCAGCGGACGATTGAACACTGAAGCTTTCTTT.

V and J are TRBV14 and TRBJ1-4; D perhaps matches TRBD1 (6 bases). V lost 1 base and J 10 bases, leaving 13 bases between the germline ends. The CDR3 consists of 14 residues. CDR1 and CDR2 from the germline V gene are SGHDN and FVKESK. CDR3 residues: CASSQGSGRGKLFF. CDR3 sequence (DNA): TGTGCCAGCAGCCAAGGGTCTGGCAGGGGAAAACTGTTTTTT.

The chain joins TRBV7-9 to TRBJ2-3, with TRBD2 identical over 11 bases. Looked up from germline, CDR1 is SEHNR and CDR2 is FQNEAQ (reference sequence). V was pared by 5 bases and J by 0 bases, with 4 bases of the junction left unmatched. This CDR3 region has 16 residues. CDR3 region: CASSPRTSGSTDTQYF. The CDR3 DNA reads TGTGCCAGCAGCCCGCGGACTAGCGGGAGCACAGATACGCAGTATTTT.

J is TRBJ2-1 and V is TRBV6-1; the match to TRBD2 covers 7 bases. Germline assignment: CDR1 MNHNS and CDR2 SASEGT. J was trimmed by 8 bases and V by 1 base; bases with no gene match: 11. This CDR3 region has 16 residues. CDR3 coding DNA: TGTGCCAGCAGTGAAGTCTGGACTAGTCGTGGCGATGAGCAGTTCTTC. Protein product: CASSEVWTSRGDEQFF.

This clone was picked up a small number of times. J is TRBJ1-2 and V is TRBV28, with TRBD1 matching 8 bases. J was trimmed by 7 bases and V by 6 bases; bases with no gene match: 10. The length of the CDR3 is 14 residues. Germline values: CDR1 MDHEN, CDR2 SYDVKM. The CDR3 region is CASSLRGRRGGYTF. The CDR3, as DNA: TGTGCCAGCAGCCTCAGGGGGCGCCGAGGTGGCTACACCTTC.

The chain uses TRBV6-5 and TRBJ2-5; D unclear. The V and J ends lost 2 bases and 5 bases respectively, with 12 bases between them. CDR1 is MNHEY and CDR2 is SVGAGI in the germline V gene. The CDR3 covers 14 residues. CDR3 bases: TGTGCCAGCAGTTACCACGGGTTCGAGGAGACCCAGTACTTC. Translated, it gives CASSYHGFEETQYF.

The chain is built from TRBV2 and TRBJ1-2; D is unclear. V dropped 8 bases and J dropped 1 base, with 14 bases sitting between them. CDR3 length equals 14 residues. From germline, CDR1 is SNHLY and CDR2 FYNNEI. As DNA, the CDR3 is TGTGCCAGCCACAATCCAGCCGATAACTATGGCTACACCTTC. Its translation: CASHNPADNYGYTF.

The gene calls are TRBV7-9 and TRBJ1-2; D is unclear. The V gene's germline CDR1 is SEHNR and CDR2 FQNEAQ (reference sequence). The CDR3 extends over 14 amino acids. Trimming left V 6 bases short and J 7 bases short, with 18 bases between. The CDR3 DNA sequence: TGTGCCAGCAGACCCACCCCCGGGGAGGGTGGCTACACCTTC. This gives the protein CASRPTPGEGGYTF.

A single count supports this clone. The chain is built from TRBV19 and TRBJ2-2; D remains ambiguous. The CDR3 extends over 14 amino acids. Germline lookup yields CDR1 LNHDA and CDR2 SQIVND (reference sequence). Trimming stripped 5 bases from V and 6 bases from J, with 13 bases between. The CDR3 DNA reads TGTGCCAGTAGTCCCCAAGGCGCCCCCGGGGAGCTGTTTTTT. Amino acids: CASSPQGAPGELFF.

V and J are TRBV5-4 and TRBJ1-1, with TRBD1 as a possible D gene (5 bases). The CDR3 loop spans 13 amino acids. Between the trimmed V and J ends, which lost 4 bases and 5 bases, there was a span of 12 bases. Germline V gives CDR1 SGHNT, CDR2 YYREEE (reference sequence). The CDR3 DNA reads TGTGCCAGCAGCGGGGGGATTGGGACTGAAGCTTTCTTT. Its protein product is CASSGGIGTEAFF.

The chain combines TRBV4-3 with TRBJ2-2; D is unresolved. This CDR3 region has 17 residues. CDR1 and CDR2 (germline): LGHNA, YSLEER. The V end was cut by 0 bases, the J end by 3 bases, with 14 bases between. In nucleotides, the CDR3 is TGCGCCAGCAGCCAAGAGCCCAATATTTGGGACACCGGGGAGCTGTTTTTT. Protein: CASSQEPNIWDTGELFF.

This sequence joins TRBV11-3 and TRBJ2-3, with D uncertain. The CDR3 runs to 14 residues. V was pared by 1 base and J by 2 bases, with 7 bases between. Germline V CDR1 and CDR2: SGHNT, YENEEA. As DNA, the CDR3 is TGTGCCAGCAGCTTAGCGAGATACACAGATACGCAGTATTTT. The encoded protein is CASSLARYTDTQYF.

The V gene is TRBV15, the J gene TRBJ2-1, with D possibly TRBD1 on 6 matching bases. V was trimmed by 2 bases and J by 0 bases, leaving 14 bases between them. Per germline, CDR1 LNHNV and CDR2 YYDKDF (reference sequence). This CDR3 region has 17 residues. The CDR3 DNA reads as TGTGCCACCAGCAGACCGGACAGACAGAGCTCCTACAATGAGCAGTTCTTC. This codes for CATSRPDRQSSYNEQFF.

V usage is TRBV6-5 and J usage is TRBJ1-2; D gene uncertain. The CDR3 runs 14 residues. V was shortened by 0 bases and J by 8 bases, with 13 bases between the two germline ends. Germline CDR1 is MNHEY and CDR2 is SVGAGI. As DNA, the CDR3 is TGTGCCAGCAGTTACTCGACCGCGGCAGAGGGCTACACCTTC. It is translated as CASSYSTAAEGYTF.

V gene TRBV5-1 combines with J gene TRBJ2-3; TRBD1 matches 7 bases. CDR3 length equals 15 residues. The junction had 7 bases not matched to a gene; V was cut back by 4 bases and J by 2 bases. Germline V CDR1 and CDR2: SGHRS, YFSETQ. CDR3 loop: CASSPWDSNTDTQYF. The CDR3, as DNA: TGCGCCAGCAGCCCCTGGGACAGTAACACAGATACGCAGTATTTT. Full variable domain (outside the CDR3, taken from reference TRBV5-1 and TRBJ2-3): KAGVTQTPRYLIKTRGQQVTLSCSPISGHRSVSWYQQTPGQGLQFLFEYFSETQRNKGNFPGRFSGRQFSNSRSEMNVSTLELGDSALYLCASSPWDSNTDTQYFGPGTRLTVL.